Below are 26 T cell receptor beta chains sequenced from a single sample in a study of response to subunit inactivated influenza vaccine. TCRdb ran MiXCR on the RT-PCR reads and lists one entry per CDR3 protein. The profile covers about 800,000 distinct CDR3 sequences, with 21% appearing a single time and approximately 10% taken by the ten largest. The sequenced sample was PBMCs from blood, obtained 4 to 6 days after vaccination. Receptor source: a middle-aged man who received an inactivated influenza vaccine.

The chain links TRBV11-2 to TRBJ2-7; D may be TRBD1 (5 bases). This CDR3 region has 14 residues. V lost 5 bases, J lost 7 bases, and 18 bases lay in between. The V gene's germline CDR1 is SGHAT and CDR2 FQNNGV. DNA for the CDR3: TGTGCCAGCAGCGCCAGTACAGGCGGCCAGGAGCAGTACTTC. Protein sequence: CASSASTGGQEQYF.

This clonotype has a handful of counts. The chain links TRBV6-1 to TRBJ1-4, with 7 bases fitting TRBD1. The CDR3 extends over 14 amino acids. Germline values: CDR1 MNHNS, CDR2 SASEGT. With V trimmed by 3 bases and J by 5 bases, 3 bases remained unmatched. CDR3 residues: CASSETGKNEKLFF. Here the CDR3 DNA reads TGTGCCAGCAGTGAGACAGGGAAGAATGAAAAACTGTTTTTT.

V and J are TRBV12-3 or TRBV12-4 and TRBJ2-3; tentative D call: TRBD2 (6 bases). The length of the CDR3 is 15 residues. The V and J ends lost 8 bases and 3 bases respectively, with 18 bases between them. The chain's CDR3 is CASAPWAGFTDTQYF. The CDR3, as DNA: TGTGCCAGCGCCCCCTGGGCGGGGTTTACAGATACGCAGTATTTT.

This clonotype was counted many times. The gene calls are TRBV4-3 and TRBJ2-1; unclear D gene. This CDR3 region has 13 residues. V lost 0 bases and J 8 bases, leaving 8 bases between the germline ends. Germline CDR1 LGHNA, CDR2 YSLEER. The CDR3 is CASSQERPDEQFF. The DNA of the CDR3 is TGCGCCAGCAGCCAAGAAAGACCCGATGAGCAGTTCTTC.

This clonotype occurred a few times. The rearrangement links TRBV6-2 or TRBV6-3 to TRBJ2-5; perhaps D is TRBD1 or TRBD2 (6 bases each). Germline-derived CDR1 and CDR2 are MNHEY and SVGEGT. This CDR3 comprises 17 residues. V was clipped by 6 bases and J by 1 base, with 21 bases between them. The CDR3 coding sequence is TGTGCCAGCAGAAAAGGAGTGCGGAGGGGGACCCAAGAGACCCAGTACTTC. Encoded protein: CASRKGVRRGTQETQYF.

Many counts were recorded for this clonotype. The chain combines TRBV20-1 with TRBJ1-3; D may be TRBD1 (6 bases). V was clipped by 6 bases and J by 0 bases, with 15 bases between them. The CDR3 runs 15 residues. CDR1 and CDR2 from the germline V gene are DFQATT and SNEGSKA (reference sequence). Here the CDR3 reads CSATPGALSGNTIYF. CDR3 sequence (DNA): TGCAGTGCCACCCCGGGGGCCCTCTCTGGAAACACCATATATTTT.

This clonotype showed up just a few times. The chain has TRBV30 and TRBJ2-2; D is ambiguous. Looked up from germline, CDR1 is GTSNPN and CDR2 is SVGIG (reference sequence). The CDR3 totals 13 residues. Trimming left V 2 bases short and J 10 bases short, with 14 bases between. The CDR3 coding sequence is TGTGCCTGGAGTCGGGCGGATCGCTCGGAGCTGTTTTTT. As protein: CAWSRADRSELFF.

This clonotype was found many times. The chain employs TRBV4-3 and TRBJ2-1; 10 nucleotides line up with TRBD2. The CDR3 consists of 18 residues. Germline V gene data show CDR1 as LGHNA and CDR2 as YSLEER. V shed 3 bases and J 7 bases; nucleotides not matched to a gene: 15. This CDR3 is CASSHLASGLAVRNEQFF. The CDR3 DNA reads as TGCGCCAGCAGCCATCTCGCGAGCGGACTAGCGGTTCGGAATGAGCAGTTCTTC.

The chain couples TRBV28 to TRBJ2-7; 9 bases map to TRBD1. The V gene's germline CDR1 is MDHEN and CDR2 SYDVKM. The ends lost 4 bases at V and 5 bases at J; junction bases unmatched: 9. This CDR3 contains 15 residues. The DNA for the CDR3 is TGTGCCAGCAGTTCCTCGGGACAGGGAGGCGACGAGCAGTACTTC. Translated: CASSSSGQGGDEQYF.

Ten or more counts support this clonotype. This rearrangement joins TRBV10-1 to TRBJ2-3, with D unclear. Germline CDR1 reads WNHNN; CDR2 reads SYGVQD (reference sequence). The CDR3 length is 12 residues. Between the trimmed V and J ends, which lost 3 bases and 5 bases, there was a span of 6 bases. The DNA of the CDR3 is TGCGCCAGCAGTGACGGTCGAGATACGCAGTATTTT. Protein product: CASSDGRDTQYF.

The J gene is TRBJ1-5, the V gene TRBV11-2; D not resolved. Germline V gene sequence: CDR1 SGHAT, CDR2 FQNNGV. V was shortened by 5 bases and J by 4 bases, with 6 bases between the two germline ends. CDR3 length: 12 residues. CDR3 coding DNA: TGTGCCAGCAGCGCCCATAATCAGCCCCAGCATTTT. It encodes CASSAHNQPQHF. The variable domain in full, completed from reference TRBV11-2 and TRBJ1-5, reads EAGVAQSPRYKIIEKRQSVAFWCNPISGHATLYWYQQILGQGPKLLIQFQNNGVVDDSQLPKDRFSAERLKGVDSTLKIQPAKLEDSAVYLCASSAHNQPQHFGDGTRLSIL.

V usage is TRBV24-1 and J usage is TRBJ2-3; D could derive from TRBD1 or TRBD2 (6 bases each). V gave up 1 base and J gave up 0 bases, with 10 bases separating them. This CDR3 is 16 amino acids long. Germline CDR1 KGHDR, CDR2 SFDVKD. The CDR3 sequence is CATSDFGGGSTDTQYF. In nucleotides, the CDR3 is TGTGCCACCAGTGATTTCGGAGGGGGAAGCACAGATACGCAGTATTTT.

This clonotype came up a few times. The V and J genes are TRBV5-6 and TRBJ2-5, with 9 nucleotides matching TRBD2. The CDR3 loop spans 17 amino acids. Germline V gene lookup returns CDR1 SGHDT and CDR2 YYEEEE. The ends lost 4 bases at V and 5 bases at J; junction bases unmatched: 15. The CDR3 bases are TGTGCCAGCAGCCTCCCCGTTGGTGCGGGGGGGACGGAGACCCAGTACTTC. Translation gives CASSLPVGAGGTETQYF.

This rearrangement joins TRBV29-1 to TRBJ2-2; 11 bases fit TRBD2. The CDR3 is made up of 16 amino acids. J was trimmed by 0 bases and V by 1 base; bases with no gene match: 1. Germline assignment: CDR1 SQVTM and CDR2 ANQGSEA. In nucleotides, the CDR3 is TGCAGCGTTGAAGGACTAGCGGGGACGAACACCGGGGAGCTGTTTTTT. Translated: CSVEGLAGTNTGELFF.

This clonotype was observed a few times. The chain links TRBV12-3 or TRBV12-4 to TRBJ2-1; D unresolved. This CDR3 spans 12 amino acids. V lost 7 bases to trimming and J lost 9 bases, with 13 bases between them. For the CDR3, the DNA is TGTGCCAGCAACCCCAGAGCTGGTGAGCAGTTCTTC. Translation: CASNPRAGEQFF.

The table lists this clonotype with a few counts. A read error may produce the germline difference seen at one junction end. The V gene is TRBV7-2, the J gene TRBJ1-1; D is unclear. CDR1 SGHTA and CDR2 FQGNSA come from the germline V gene. The CDR3 length is 13 residues. The CDR3 region has the DNA TGTGCCACCAGCGGGAGCCCCTTTTTGGAAGCTTTCTTT. Residues: CATSGSPFLEAFF.

This chain uses TRBV10-3 with TRBJ1-1; D may be TRBD1 (5 bases). Trimming removed 2 bases from V and 1 base from J, with 14 bases in between. CDR3 size: 16 residues. The germline gives CDR1 ENHRY, CDR2 SYGVKD. The CDR3 DNA follows: TGTGCCATCAGTGAGGTGGGATGGGGCGGGAACACTGAAGCTTTCTTT. This codes for CAISEVGWGGNTEAFF.

The sample holds one count of this clonotype. Here the CDR3 DNA reads TGTGCCAGCAGCTCAGGGGGGACTAGCGGGATGGGAGAGCAGTTCTTC. Its protein is CASSSGGTSGMGEQFF. The V call is TRBV11-2, the J call TRBJ2-1; TRBD2 matches 13 bases. Trimming at V came to 4 bases and at J to 10 bases, leaving 10 bases not matched to a gene. Germline V gene lookup returns CDR1 SGHAT and CDR2 FQNNGV. The CDR3 runs 16 residues.

This chain uses TRBV20-1 with TRBJ2-7, with TRBD2 matching 9 bases. Germline lookup yields CDR1 DFQATT and CDR2 SNEGSKA (reference sequence). This CDR3 is 15 amino acids long. Unmatched junction bases numbered 11, after V lost 5 bases and J lost 3 bases. CDR3 in DNA: TGCAGTGCTCAAAGTCTTAGCGGGAGCGGCTACGAGCAGTACTTC. Amino acid sequence: CSAQSLSGSGYEQYF.

Only a few counts were recorded for this clonotype. The gene calls are TRBV4-1 and TRBJ2-4; the match to TRBD1 covers 7 bases. Germline CDR1 reads MGHRA; CDR2 reads YSYEKL. Trimming cost V 3 bases and J 0 bases; bases outside gene matches: 8. This CDR3 has 17 amino acids. Written as DNA, the CDR3 is TGCGCCAGCAGCCAGAGGACAGGAGATTCAGCCAAAAACATTCAGTACTTC. Its protein is CASSQRTGDSAKNIQYF.

The sample holds one count of this clonotype. The chain couples TRBV20-1 to TRBJ2-7; 7 bases are shared with TRBD2. This CDR3 has 13 residues. Losses at the gene ends were 4 bases for V and 2 bases for J; bases not matched to a gene: 5. CDR1 DFQATT and CDR2 SNEGSKA come from the germline V gene (reference sequence). The CDR3 DNA reads TGCAGTGCTAAGTGGACTAGTCCCTACGAGCAGTACTTC. Encoded protein: CSAKWTSPYEQYF.

The chain carries TRBV7-8 and TRBJ1-2, with D possibly TRBD1 on 5 matching bases. This CDR3 comprises 15 residues. V lost 0 bases and J lost 6, with 14 bases in between. Looked up from germline, CDR1 is SGHVS and CDR2 is FQNEAQ. CDR3 amino acids: CASSLAFTSGHGYTF. DNA of the CDR3: TGTGCCAGCAGCTTAGCTTTCACCTCGGGGCATGGCTACACCTTC.

The DNA of the CDR3 is TGCGCCAGCAGCGTGGGACAGATCGGCTTCTACGAGCAGTACTTC. This translates into CASSVGQIGFYEQYF. The chain uses TRBV5-1 and TRBJ2-7, with TRBD1 matching over 7 bases. J was trimmed by 3 bases and V by 4 bases; bases with no gene match: 10. CDR1 SGHRS and CDR2 YFSETQ come from the germline V gene. This CDR3 has 15 amino acids.

This clonotype was found a few times. The chain has TRBV5-1 and TRBJ2-7, with D perhaps being TRBD1 or TRBD2 (5 bases each). Per germline, CDR1 SGHRS and CDR2 YFSETQ. Trimming removed 4 bases from V and 3 bases from J, with 11 bases in between. CDR3 length: 13 residues. The CDR3 DNA follows: TGCGCCAGCAGCCTGGGACGGCTCTACGAGCAGTACTTC. Translating gives CASSLGRLYEQYF.

This clonotype was observed a few times. The rearrangement joins TRBV12-3 or TRBV12-4 to TRBJ2-5, with a tentative D call TRBD2 (5 bases). The CDR3 totals 15 residues. V lost 3 bases and J 5 bases, leaving 16 bases between the germline ends. The CDR3 DNA follows: TGTGCCAGCAGTTTGGGTGGGCGGGCCAGCGAGACCCAGTACTTC. Its protein product is CASSLGGRASETQYF.

This clonotype was observed a handful of times. The V and J genes are TRBV29-1 and TRBJ1-1; 9 bases line up with TRBD1. This CDR3 region has 16 residues. From germline, CDR1 is SQVTM and CDR2 ANQGSEA. Trimming cost V 0 bases and J 0 bases; bases outside gene matches: 5. CDR3 DNA: TGCAGCGTTGAAGATGCCGGACAGGGGATGAACACTGAAGCTTTCTTT. Its translation: CSVEDAGQGMNTEAFF.